These T cell receptor beta chains were read from a single sample in a study of early T cells in non-severe SARS-CoV-2 infection. MiXCR was run by TCRdb on the 5' RACE reads, yielding one entry per CDR3 protein. Of 35,000 to 55,000 distinct CDR3 sequences in the sample, 23% were seen once. The sample was whole blood, taken at baseline. The receptors were sampled from an adult who was a healthcare worker with PCR-confirmed SARS-CoV-2 infection or an uninfected control (not recorded which). The CDR3 runs from the conserved cysteine through the conserved F or W. The D gene is left open where the match is weak. Size is omitted from some rows. Given values are once, few, many or a class for expanded clones.

J gene | V gene | D gene | clone size | CDR3 DNA | CDR3 protein
TRBJ1-1 | TRBV20-1 | TRBD1 | - | TGCAGTGCGAGGACAGGGGGAACTGAAGCTTTCTTT | CSARTGGTEAFF
TRBJ2-3 | TRBV5-6 | - | - | TGTGCCAGCAGCCCACTTAGGTTCGCAGATACGCAGTATTTT | CASSPLRFADTQYF
TRBJ2-1 | TRBV7-6 | TRBD2 | few | TGTGCCAGCAGCTTAGCGGGAGGGGAGGGGGAGCAGTTCTTC | CASSLAGGEGEQFF
TRBJ1-1 | TRBV6-2/TRBV6-3 | TRBD1 | - | TGTGCCAGCAGCCCCGACAGGGAGAACACTGAAGCTTTCTTT | CASSPDRENTEAFF
TRBJ2-7 | TRBV11-1 | - | few | TGTGCCAGCAGCCGCGGGACAGCCTACGAGCAGTACTTC | CASSRGTAYEQYF
TRBJ1-1 | TRBV20-1 | - | - | TGCAGTGGGGTATGGAACACTGAAGCTTTCTTT | CSGVWNTEAFF
TRBJ2-7 | TRBV7-2 | - | - | TGTGCCAGCACTCTCCGCCCGGCCTCGACCTACGAGCAGTACTTC | CASTLRPASTYEQYF
TRBJ1-1 | TRBV14 | - | - | TGTGCCAGCAGCCCCCCCGGGACGGGGAACACTGAAGCTTTCTTT | CASSPPGTGNTEAFF
TRBJ2-7 | TRBV2 | - | - | TGTGCCAGCAGAATTGGGACATCAACGGGCTACTTC | CASRIGTSTGYF
TRBJ2-5 | TRBV12-5 | - | - | TGTGCTAGTGGCCTGACAGCCCAAGAGACCCAGTACTTC | CASGLTAQETQYF
TRBJ1-1 | TRBV20-1 | - | few | TGCAGTGCACGCCCTCTGAACACTGAAGCTTTCTTT | CSARPLNTEAFF
TRBJ2-3 | TRBV7-9 | TRBD2 | - | TGTGCCAGCAGCTTAGCAGCGGGAAGCACAGATACGCAGTATTTT | CASSLAAGSTDTQYF
TRBJ1-2 | TRBV2 | - | - | TGTGCCAGCAGTGAATCAGGTTATGGCTACACCTTC | CASSESGYGYTF
TRBJ2-7 | TRBV6-4 | TRBD1 | few | TGTGCCAGCAGCCACGGACAGGGTCCCTACGAGCAGTACTTC | CASSHGQGPYEQYF
TRBJ2-7 | TRBV6-4 | - | - | TGTGCCAGCAGCGCCAGGGAAGGCGACGAGCAGTACTTC | CASSAREGDEQYF
TRBJ1-1 | TRBV5-1 | - | medium-sized | TGCGCCAGCAGCTTGGTTGGCACTCTTTACACTGAAGCTTTCTTT | CASSLVGTLYTEAFF
TRBJ2-6 | TRBV7-3 | - | - | TGTGCCAGCAGGCAGGACAGCTCTGGGGCCAACGTCCTGACTTTC | CASRQDSSGANVLTF
TRBJ2-7 | TRBV7-9 | - | few | TGTGCCAGCAGCCCTCACGACACCTCCTACGAGCAGTACTTC | CASSPHDTSYEQYF
TRBJ1-6 | TRBV7-9 | TRBD1 | few | TGTGCCAGCAGCCCACCGGGACAGGGTAATTCACCCCTCCACTTT | CASSPPGQGNSPLHF
TRBJ1-1 | TRBV7-9 | - | - | TGTGCCAGCAGCTTAGGGACATCCAGGAACACTGAAGCTTTCTTT | CASSLGTSRNTEAFF
TRBJ1-6 | TRBV7-9 | - | few | TGTGCCAGCAGCTCTCCTTATTCACCCCTCCACTTT | CASSSPYSPLHF
TRBJ1-4 | TRBV6-2/TRBV6-3 | - | - | TGTGCCAGCAGTTACGGCGCTCTTAATGAAAAACTGTTTTTT | CASSYGALNEKLFF
TRBJ2-4 | TRBV14 | TRBD1 | - | TGTGCCAGCAGCCAACGGGGACAGAACACCTTTGGCAAAAACATTCAGTACTTC | CASSQRGQNTFGKNIQYF
TRBJ1-2 | TRBV5-5 | - | many | TGTGCCAGCAGCTTGGAATGGGGCAGTAATCCCCCCTGGTATGGCTACACCTTC | CASSLEWGSNPPWYGYTF
TRBJ2-1 | TRBV6-1 | TRBD1 | few | TGTGCCAGCGACAGGGGCTACAATGAGCAGTTCTTC | CASDRGYNEQFF
TRBJ1-5 | TRBV19 | - | - | TGTGCCAGTACAGCATTAGCGGGGGGGAATCAGCCCCAGCATTTT | CASTALAGGNQPQHF
TRBJ2-1 | TRBV7-2 | - | many | TGTGCCAGCAGCTTTGTCTATGAGCAGTTCTTC | CASSFVYEQFF
TRBJ1-1 | TRBV29-1 | - | - | TGCAGCGTTGCGGACAGCACTGAAGCTTTCTTT | CSVADSTEAFF
TRBJ2-7 | TRBV7-2 | - | few | TGTGCCAGCAGCTTCACCCCCTTAGGCCTACAGGGTGAGCAGTACTTC | CASSFTPLGLQGEQYF
TRBJ2-5 | TRBV7-2 | - | - | TGTGCCAGCAGCTTAGTACAAGAGACCCAGTACTTC | CASSLVQETQYF
TRBJ2-7 | TRBV2 | - | few | TGTGCCAGCAGGACCGAGGGAGGCGAGCAGTACTTC | CASRTEGGEQYF
TRBJ2-7 | TRBV5-6 | - | few | TGTGCCAGCAGCTTGGCCAGTTCTCCCGACGAGCAGTACTTC | CASSLASSPDEQYF
TRBJ2-3 | TRBV27 | - | few | TGTGCCAGCAGGGGACTTCCCACAGATACGCAGTATTTT | CASRGLPTDTQYF
TRBJ2-7 | TRBV29-1 | - | few | TGCAGCGTTAGGACGGCCCCAGCCTTCTACGAGCAGTACTTC | CSVRTAPAFYEQYF
TRBJ2-1 | TRBV4-3 | - | few | TGCGCCAGCAGCCGAAGTCTTGGTGGTTTGAGCAATGAGCAGTTCTTC | CASSRSLGGLSNEQFF
TRBJ1-2 | TRBV7-2 | - | - | TGTGCCAGCAGCTTAGCCCAGAACTATGGCTACACCTTC | CASSLAQNYGYTF